A selection of T cell receptor beta chains follows, all from one sample in a study of read filtering for tumor transcriptome and immune sequencing. TCRdb re-derived calls from the reads in MiXCR, one entry per CDR3 protein. Of tens of thousands of distinct CDR3 sequences listed, 20% to 25% are singletons. Sequenced: a population of CD138-negative cells sorted from bone marrow. These receptors all come from a donor aged 40 or over with multiple myeloma. Both conserved end residues are part of each CDR3. Fields, in order: CDR3 length, V gene, CDR3 protein.

len: 15; v_gene: TRBV5-6; CDR3aa: CASSLGGAVYNEQFF
len: 15; v_gene: TRBV6-8; CDR3aa: CASSAQTRIYNTIYF
len: 16; v_gene: TRBV5-1; CDR3aa: CASSLAWQGATDTQYF
len: 11; v_gene: TRBV4-2; CDR3aa: CASSQLDEQYF
len: 14; v_gene: TRBV7-9; CDR3aa: CASSYSHRDAEQFF
len: 15; v_gene: TRBV7-9; CDR3aa: CASSQVFGVGTEAFF
len: 13; v_gene: TRBV5-1; CDR3aa: CASSLAPLSEQFF
len: 13; v_gene: TRBV20-1; CDR3aa: CSARDGGSQPQHF
len: 10; v_gene: TRBV6-1; CDR3aa: CAITGDEQYF
len: 13; v_gene: TRBV5-1; CDR3aa: CASSYMRETEAFF
len: 13; v_gene: TRBV18; CDR3aa: CASSKGSNQPQHF
len: 12; v_gene: TRBV5-1; CDR3aa: CASSYRGETQYF
len: 11; v_gene: TRBV28; CDR3aa: CASRAETEQYF
len: 18; v_gene: TRBV5-6; CDR3aa: CASSLRGGPLRGTGELFF
len: 14; v_gene: TRBV5-1; CDR3aa: CASSFLCGANEQFF
len: 15; v_gene: TRBV20-1; CDR3aa: CSARESPAMNTEAFF
len: 17; v_gene: TRBV2; CDR3aa: CASSEAGNFAGANVLTF
len: 14; v_gene: TRBV6-6; CDR3aa: CASSGTGGSTEAFF
len: 14; v_gene: TRBV28; CDR3aa: CASRSTGGGQPQHF
len: 12; v_gene: TRBV29-1; CDR3aa: CSVEDSSYEQYF
len: 14; v_gene: TRBV20-1; CDR3aa: CSASSGGVRQPQHF
len: 14; v_gene: TRBV10-3; CDR3aa: CATRGTGNTGELFF
len: 15; v_gene: TRBV2; CDR3aa: CASSDGGGSYNEQFF
len: 16; v_gene: TRBV4-1; CDR3aa: CASSPTRTGGYNERFF
len: 14; v_gene: TRBV28; CDR3aa: CASSLGRVSYGYTF
len: 13; v_gene: TRBV5-1; CDR3aa: CAGSLDRNEKLFF
len: 15; v_gene: TRBV5-1; CDR3aa: CASSLGNYGTGELFF
len: 14; v_gene: TRBV13; CDR3aa: CASSSRGSGETQYF
len: 15; v_gene: TRBV5-1; CDR3aa: CASCHPSVRTDTQYF
len: 14; v_gene: TRBV4-1; CDR3aa: CASSPTGGIAEAFF
len: 14; v_gene: TRBV6-6; CDR3aa: CASSPGTGQETQYF
len: 15; v_gene: TRBV7-3; CDR3aa: CATSKGGVNTGELFF
len: 16; v_gene: TRBV27; CDR3aa: CAACCLLKGDNYGYTF
len: 15; v_gene: TRBV12-3/TRBV12-4; CDR3aa: CASSFHRGMNTEAFF
len: 13; v_gene: TRBV7-9; CDR3aa: CASQDGTNDKLFF
len: 14; v_gene: TRBV10-3; CDR3aa: CAISEPDCKSEAFF
len: 15; v_gene: TRBV5-1; CDR3aa: CASSAGLAKADTQYF
len: 14; v_gene: TRBV20-1; CDR3aa: CSAKRPGWNTEAFF